These T cell receptor beta chains were read from a single sample in a study of T-cell memory formation after mild COVID-19. One entry per CDR3 protein results from TCRdb running MiXCR on the 5' RACE reads. The table records 75,000 to 95,000 distinct CDR3 sequences, over 13% of them present only once. The sample consisted of PBMCs or a T cell subset sorted from them (not recorded which). All receptors come from a man in his late teens or twenties who had mild COVID-19 (a few samples of this study predate the infection). Cell type and time point are not known. CDR3s include the opening cysteine and the closing phenylalanine or tryptophan. The D gene is left open where the match is weak. Clone size, where shown, is once, few, many, or a class for clones that have expanded.

abundance: few; j_gene: TRBJ1-5; v_gene: TRBV12-3/TRBV12-4; d_gene: NA; CDR3aa: CASSLVGEGNQPQHF; CDR3nt: TGTGCCAGCAGTTTAGTCGGGGAAGGCAATCAGCCCCAGCATTTT
abundance: many; j_gene: TRBJ2-1; v_gene: TRBV27; d_gene: TRBD2; CDR3aa: CASSPRTSGGASNEQFF; CDR3nt: TGTGCCAGCAGTCCACGGACTAGCGGGGGGGCGAGCAATGAGCAGTTCTTC
abundance: many; j_gene: TRBJ2-7; v_gene: TRBV19; d_gene: NA; CDR3aa: CASGSDGSSYEQYF; CDR3nt: TGTGCCAGTGGGTCGGACGGGAGCTCCTACGAGCAGTACTTC
abundance: NA; j_gene: TRBJ1-1; v_gene: TRBV19; d_gene: NA; CDR3aa: CATSSGRTNTEAFF; CDR3nt: TGTGCCACCTCCTCGGGACGGACGAACACTGAAGCTTTCTTT
abundance: NA; j_gene: TRBJ1-4; v_gene: TRBV10-2; d_gene: TRBD1; CDR3aa: CASSDLGQGAEKLFF; CDR3nt: TGCGCCAGCAGTGATTTGGGACAGGGGGCTGAAAAACTGTTTTTT
abundance: NA; j_gene: TRBJ2-1; v_gene: TRBV5-1; d_gene: TRBD1; CDR3aa: CASSLRQGIYNEQFF; CDR3nt: TGCGCCAGCAGCTTACGACAGGGGATATACAATGAGCAGTTCTTC
abundance: few; j_gene: TRBJ2-5; v_gene: TRBV24-1; d_gene: NA; CDR3aa: CATSDLQGRETQYF; CDR3nt: TGTGCCACCAGTGATTTGCAGGGTAGAGAGACCCAGTACTTC
abundance: many; j_gene: TRBJ1-2; v_gene: TRBV12-3/TRBV12-4; d_gene: NA; CDR3aa: CASSLALFLGYDGYTF; CDR3nt: TGTGCCAGCAGTTTAGCCCTTTTTCTCGGGTATGATGGCTACACCTTC
abundance: NA; j_gene: TRBJ2-3; v_gene: TRBV7-6; d_gene: NA; CDR3aa: CASSFTGDTDTQYF; CDR3nt: TGTGCCAGCAGCTTTACGGGGGACACAGATACGCAGTATTTT
abundance: few; j_gene: TRBJ2-2; v_gene: TRBV20-1; d_gene: NA; CDR3aa: CSAPTEKNTGELFF; CDR3nt: TGCAGTGCCCCCACAGAGAAGAACACCGGGGAGCTGTTTTTT
abundance: NA; j_gene: TRBJ1-1; v_gene: TRBV19; d_gene: NA; CDR3aa: CASSTPGFGTEAFF; CDR3nt: TGTGCCAGTAGTACCCCAGGGTTTGGTACTGAAGCTTTCTTT
abundance: NA; j_gene: TRBJ1-1; v_gene: TRBV6-1; d_gene: NA; CDR3aa: CASSAVSAFF; CDR3nt: TGTGCCAGCAGTGCAGTTAGCGCTTTCTTT
abundance: many; j_gene: TRBJ2-3; v_gene: TRBV6-4; d_gene: TRBD2; CDR3aa: CASSVLAGGGDTQYF; CDR3nt: TGTGCCAGCAGTGTACTAGCGGGGGGTGGAGATACGCAGTATTTT
abundance: few; j_gene: TRBJ1-2; v_gene: TRBV5-1; d_gene: NA; CDR3aa: CASSLGQRVDGYTF; CDR3nt: TGCGCCAGCAGCTTGGGGCAGCGCGTGGACGGCTACACCTTC
abundance: NA; j_gene: TRBJ1-6; v_gene: TRBV7-9; d_gene: NA; CDR3aa: CASSFSTANSPLHF; CDR3nt: TGTGCCAGCAGCTTCTCTACAGCAAATTCACCCCTCCACTTT
abundance: few; j_gene: TRBJ2-7; v_gene: TRBV6-6; d_gene: NA; CDR3aa: CASSWSYEQYF; CDR3nt: TGTGCCAGCAGTTGGTCCTACGAGCAGTACTTC
abundance: few; j_gene: TRBJ1-1; v_gene: TRBV5-6; d_gene: NA; CDR3aa: CASSLVPGAGTEAFF; CDR3nt: TGTGCCAGCAGCTTGGTTCCGGGGGCGGGCACTGAAGCTTTCTTT
abundance: few; j_gene: TRBJ1-1; v_gene: TRBV12-3/TRBV12-4; d_gene: NA; CDR3aa: CASSIWAANTEAFF; CDR3nt: TGTGCCAGCAGCATCTGGGCGGCGAACACTGAAGCTTTCTTT
abundance: many; j_gene: TRBJ2-7; v_gene: TRBV7-6; d_gene: TRBD1; CDR3aa: CASALETGPYSYEQYF; CDR3nt: TGTGCCAGCGCCCTGGAGACAGGGCCTTACTCTTACGAGCAGTACTTC
abundance: few; j_gene: TRBJ2-2; v_gene: TRBV29-1; d_gene: NA; CDR3aa: CSVAGDPWSGELFF; CDR3nt: TGCAGCGTTGCCGGGGACCCCTGGTCCGGGGAGCTGTTTTTT
abundance: few; j_gene: TRBJ1-5; v_gene: TRBV6-5; d_gene: NA; CDR3aa: CASSYSAGSNQPQHF; CDR3nt: TGTGCCAGCAGTTACTCGGCCGGGAGCAATCAGCCCCAGCATTTT
abundance: many; j_gene: TRBJ2-7; v_gene: TRBV5-1; d_gene: TRBD1; CDR3aa: CASSKGLGTGDVEQYF; CDR3nt: TGCGCCAGCAGCAAGGGATTAGGGACAGGGGACGTCGAGCAGTACTTC
abundance: few; j_gene: TRBJ2-3; v_gene: TRBV6-2/TRBV6-3; d_gene: NA; CDR3aa: CASSYIPGAYTDTQYF; CDR3nt: TGTGCCAGCAGTTACATTCCGGGGGCCTACACAGATACGCAGTATTTT
abundance: few; j_gene: TRBJ2-5; v_gene: TRBV12-3/TRBV12-4; d_gene: NA; CDR3aa: CASSLPALQETQYF; CDR3nt: TGTGCCAGCAGTTTACCGGCGCTTCAAGAGACCCAGTACTTC
abundance: NA; j_gene: TRBJ1-1; v_gene: TRBV4-3; d_gene: NA; CDR3aa: CASSQSLEGPSEAFF; CDR3nt: TGCGCCAGCAGCCAGAGCCTCGAGGGGCCGTCCGAAGCTTTCTTT
abundance: many; j_gene: TRBJ1-2; v_gene: TRBV4-3; d_gene: NA; CDR3aa: CASSPLGERNYGYTF; CDR3nt: TGCGCCAGCAGTCCCCTCGGGGAAAGGAACTATGGCTACACCTTC
abundance: NA; j_gene: TRBJ1-2; v_gene: TRBV6-6; d_gene: NA; CDR3aa: CASSSDSRSF; CDR3nt: TGTGCCAGCTCCTCGGACAGCAGAAGCTTC
abundance: few; j_gene: TRBJ2-5; v_gene: TRBV9; d_gene: NA; CDR3aa: CASSPPRGSQYF; CDR3nt: TGTGCCAGCAGCCCCCCGCGGGGCAGCCAGTACTTC
abundance: NA; j_gene: TRBJ1-6; v_gene: TRBV4-1; d_gene: NA; CDR3aa: CASSQSLQVYNSPLHF; CDR3nt: TGCGCCAGCAGCCAATCACTTCAGGTCTATAATTCACCCCTCCACTTT
abundance: NA; j_gene: TRBJ2-1; v_gene: TRBV7-6; d_gene: NA; CDR3aa: CASSSLLGGEQFF; CDR3nt: TGTGCCAGCAGCTCCCTACTAGGCGGTGAGCAGTTCTTC
abundance: few; j_gene: TRBJ2-2; v_gene: TRBV4-3; d_gene: NA; CDR3aa: CASSQDLKRRNTGELFF; CDR3nt: TGCGCCAGCAGCCAAGATCTTAAGAGGAGGAACACCGGGGAGCTGTTTTTT
abundance: NA; j_gene: TRBJ2-3; v_gene: TRBV12-3/TRBV12-4; d_gene: NA; CDR3aa: CASSLVGTDTQYF; CDR3nt: TGTGCCAGCAGTTTGGTGGGAACAGATACGCAGTATTTT
abundance: NA; j_gene: TRBJ2-5; v_gene: TRBV12-3/TRBV12-4; d_gene: NA; CDR3aa: CASSTFGETQYF; CDR3nt: TGTGCCAGCAGTACTTTCGGAGAGACCCAGTACTTC
abundance: NA; j_gene: TRBJ2-5; v_gene: TRBV24-1; d_gene: NA; CDR3aa: CATSETGRETQYF; CDR3nt: TGTGCCACCAGTGAAACAGGGCGGGAGACCCAGTACTTC
abundance: NA; j_gene: TRBJ1-2; v_gene: TRBV9; d_gene: NA; CDR3aa: CASSDRQEPYYGYTF; CDR3nt: TGTGCCAGCAGCGATAGACAGGAACCTTACTATGGCTACACCTTC
abundance: few; j_gene: TRBJ2-6; v_gene: TRBV5-6; d_gene: NA; CDR3aa: CASSFLRASGANVLTF; CDR3nt: TGTGCCAGCAGCTTTCTCCGGGCTTCCGGGGCCAACGTCCTGACTTTC
abundance: few; j_gene: TRBJ1-1; v_gene: TRBV4-1; d_gene: NA; CDR3aa: CASSQDTRDYTEAFF; CDR3nt: TGCGCCAGCAGCCAAGATACCCGGGACTACACTGAAGCTTTCTTT
abundance: NA; j_gene: TRBJ2-1; v_gene: TRBV6-4; d_gene: TRBD2; CDR3aa: CASSDDERGGYNEQFF; CDR3nt: TGTGCCAGCAGTGACGACGAGCGGGGGGGCTACAATGAGCAGTTCTTC
abundance: NA; j_gene: TRBJ1-2; v_gene: TRBV6-5; d_gene: TRBD1; CDR3aa: CASSYSTGQAGYTF; CDR3nt: TGTGCCAGCAGTTACTCGACTGGACAGGCTGGCTACACCTTC
abundance: NA; j_gene: TRBJ2-3; v_gene: TRBV20-1; d_gene: NA; CDR3aa: CSARDLAVRTQYF; CDR3nt: TGCAGTGCTAGAGATCTGGCGGTCAGGACGCAGTATTTT
abundance: few; j_gene: TRBJ1-3; v_gene: TRBV7-7; d_gene: NA; CDR3aa: CASSQFCQGTGNTIYF; CDR3nt: TGTGCCAGCAGCCAGTTCTGTCAGGGAACTGGAAACACCATATATTTT
abundance: NA; j_gene: TRBJ2-1; v_gene: TRBV12-3/TRBV12-4; d_gene: NA; CDR3aa: CASSPMRGEQFF; CDR3nt: TGTGCCAGCAGCCCCATGAGGGGTGAGCAGTTCTTC
abundance: few; j_gene: TRBJ2-7; v_gene: TRBV5-1; d_gene: TRBD1; CDR3aa: CASSLVQGVYHEQYF; CDR3nt: TGCGCCAGCAGCTTGGTACAGGGGGTTTACCACGAGCAGTACTTC
abundance: once; j_gene: TRBJ1-2; v_gene: TRBV12-3/TRBV12-4; d_gene: TRBD1; CDR3aa: CASSPGDRAYGYTF; CDR3nt: TGTGCCAGCAGTCCCGGGGACAGGGCCTATGGCTACACCTTC
abundance: NA; j_gene: TRBJ2-2; v_gene: TRBV9; d_gene: NA; CDR3aa: CASSVWDTGELFF; CDR3nt: TGTGCCAGCAGCGTATGGGACACCGGGGAGCTGTTTTTT
abundance: few; j_gene: TRBJ2-5; v_gene: TRBV4-1; d_gene: NA; CDR3aa: CASSQVRKLETQYF; CDR3nt: TGCGCCAGCAGCCAAGTCCGCAAACTTGAAACCCAGTACTTC
abundance: NA; j_gene: TRBJ1-1; v_gene: TRBV7-8; d_gene: TRBD1; CDR3aa: CASSSDIDRDWNTEAFF; CDR3nt: TGTGCCAGCAGCTCAGATATTGACAGGGACTGGAACACTGAAGCTTTCTTT
abundance: few; j_gene: TRBJ2-2; v_gene: TRBV7-9; d_gene: NA; CDR3aa: CASSPAGLGELFF; CDR3nt: TGTGCCAGCAGCCCCGCCGGACTAGGGGAGCTGTTTTTT
abundance: few; j_gene: TRBJ1-1; v_gene: TRBV7-9; d_gene: NA; CDR3aa: CASSLDNTEAFF; CDR3nt: TGTGCCAGCAGCTTAGACAACACTGAAGCTTTCTTT